This T cell receptor (beta chain) was sequenced in a study of blood T cell repertoires in COVID-19. Germline V gene sequence: CDR1 SGHVS, CDR2 FQNEAQ. V lost 5 bases to trimming and J lost 9 bases, with 23 bases between them. This CDR3 is built from 17 residues. TCRdb's table, derived via immunoSEQ multiplex PCR, lists solely in-frame clones and lacks some. The table includes fewer than 35,000 clones, 80% to 90% detected once. This clone was seen a few times. Sequencing input: peripheral blood. The receptor was derived from a human donor in a cohort sampled during active COVID-19. The chain recombines TRBV7-8 with TRBJ1-6, with a tentative D call TRBD1 (6 bases). CDR3 in amino acids: CASSLRQVGAFLSPLHF. The CDR3 bases are TGTGCCAGCAGCCTAAGACAGGTCGGGGCATTTCTTTCACCCCTCCACTTT.